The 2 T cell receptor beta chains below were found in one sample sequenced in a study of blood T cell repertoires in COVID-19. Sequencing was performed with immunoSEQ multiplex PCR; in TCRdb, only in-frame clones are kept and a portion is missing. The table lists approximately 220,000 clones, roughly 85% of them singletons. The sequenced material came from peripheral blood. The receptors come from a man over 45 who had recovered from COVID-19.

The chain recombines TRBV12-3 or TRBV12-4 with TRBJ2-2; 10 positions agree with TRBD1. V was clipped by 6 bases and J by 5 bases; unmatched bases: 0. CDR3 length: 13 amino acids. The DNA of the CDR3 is TGTGCCAGCAGGGGACAGGGGACCGGGGAGCTGTTTTTT. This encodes CASRGQGTGELFF.

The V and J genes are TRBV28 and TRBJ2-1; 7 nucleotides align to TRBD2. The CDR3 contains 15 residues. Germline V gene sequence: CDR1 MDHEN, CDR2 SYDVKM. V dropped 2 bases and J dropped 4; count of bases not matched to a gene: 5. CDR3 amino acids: CASSLDLGGYNEQFF. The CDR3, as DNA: TGTGCCAGCAGTTTAGACCTGGGAGGGTACAATGAGCAGTTCTTC. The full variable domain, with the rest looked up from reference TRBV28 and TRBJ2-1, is DVKVTQSSRYLVKRTGEKVFLECVQDMDHENMFWYRQDPGLGLRLIYFSYDVKMKEKGDIPEGYSVSREKKERFSLILESASTNQTSMYLCASSLDLGGYNEQFFGPGTRLTVL.